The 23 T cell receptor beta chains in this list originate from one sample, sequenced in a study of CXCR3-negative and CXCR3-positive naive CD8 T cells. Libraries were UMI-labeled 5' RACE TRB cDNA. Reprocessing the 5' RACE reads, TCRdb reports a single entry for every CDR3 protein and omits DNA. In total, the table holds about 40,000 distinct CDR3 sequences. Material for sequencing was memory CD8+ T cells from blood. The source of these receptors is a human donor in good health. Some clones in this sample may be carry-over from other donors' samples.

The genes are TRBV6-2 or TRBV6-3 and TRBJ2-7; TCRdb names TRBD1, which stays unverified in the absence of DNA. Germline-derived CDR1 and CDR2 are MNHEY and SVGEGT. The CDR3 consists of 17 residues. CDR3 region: CASGPGGISFGPYEQYF.

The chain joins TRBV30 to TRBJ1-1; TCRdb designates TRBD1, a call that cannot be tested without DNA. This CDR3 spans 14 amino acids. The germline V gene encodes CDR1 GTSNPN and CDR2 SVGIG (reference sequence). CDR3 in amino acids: CAWSPGTGNTEAFF.

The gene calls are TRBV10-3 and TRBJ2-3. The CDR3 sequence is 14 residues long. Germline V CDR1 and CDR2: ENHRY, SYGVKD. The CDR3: CATGDRTHTDTQYF.

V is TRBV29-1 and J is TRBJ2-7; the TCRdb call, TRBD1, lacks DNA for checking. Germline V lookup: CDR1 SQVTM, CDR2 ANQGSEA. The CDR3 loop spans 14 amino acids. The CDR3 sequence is CSVDGQGVSYEQYF.

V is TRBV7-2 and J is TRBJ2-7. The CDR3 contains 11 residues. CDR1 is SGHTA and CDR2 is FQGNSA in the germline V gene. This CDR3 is CASRSFYEQYF.

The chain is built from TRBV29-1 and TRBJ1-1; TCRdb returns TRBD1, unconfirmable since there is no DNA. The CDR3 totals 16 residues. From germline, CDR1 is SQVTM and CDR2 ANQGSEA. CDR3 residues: CSVEDLERRGNTEAFF.

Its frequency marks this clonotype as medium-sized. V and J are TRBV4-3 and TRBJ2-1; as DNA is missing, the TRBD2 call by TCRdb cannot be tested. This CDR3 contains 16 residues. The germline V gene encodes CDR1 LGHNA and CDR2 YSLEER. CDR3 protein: CASSQNPSGGAGEQFF.

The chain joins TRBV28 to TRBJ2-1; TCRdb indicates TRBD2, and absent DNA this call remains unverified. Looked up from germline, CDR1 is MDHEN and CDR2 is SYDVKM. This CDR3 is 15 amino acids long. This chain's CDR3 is CASRYTSGIYNEQFF.

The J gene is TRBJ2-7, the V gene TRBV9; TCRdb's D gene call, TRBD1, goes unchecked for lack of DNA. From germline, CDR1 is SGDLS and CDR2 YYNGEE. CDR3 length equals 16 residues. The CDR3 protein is CASSVEGDSGSYEQYF. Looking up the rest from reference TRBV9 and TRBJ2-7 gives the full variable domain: DSGVTQTPKHLITATGQRVTLRCSPRSGDLSVYWYQQSLDQGLQFLIQYYNGEERAKGNILERFSAQQFPDLHSELNLSSLELGDSALYFCASSVEGDSGSYEQYFGPGTRLTVT.

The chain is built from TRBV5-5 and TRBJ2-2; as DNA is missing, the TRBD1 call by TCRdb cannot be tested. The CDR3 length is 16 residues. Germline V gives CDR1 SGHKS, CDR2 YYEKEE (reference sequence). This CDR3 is CASSAPGQGPTGELFF.

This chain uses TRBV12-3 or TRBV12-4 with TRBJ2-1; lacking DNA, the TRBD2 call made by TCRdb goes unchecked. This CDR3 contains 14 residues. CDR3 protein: CASSFEGGHDEQFF.

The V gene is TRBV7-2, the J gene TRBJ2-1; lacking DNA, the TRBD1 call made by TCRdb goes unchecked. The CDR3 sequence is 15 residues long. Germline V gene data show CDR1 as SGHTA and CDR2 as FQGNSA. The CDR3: CASSPQGSSYNEQFF.

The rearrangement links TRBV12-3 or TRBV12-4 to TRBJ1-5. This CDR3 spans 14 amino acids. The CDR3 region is CASSLLGPNQPQHF.

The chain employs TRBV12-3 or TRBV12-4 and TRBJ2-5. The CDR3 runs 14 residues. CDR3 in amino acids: CASSLLGTQETQYF.

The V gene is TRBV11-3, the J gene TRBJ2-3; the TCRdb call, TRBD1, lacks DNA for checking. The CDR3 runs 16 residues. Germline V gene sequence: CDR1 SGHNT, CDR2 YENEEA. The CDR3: CASRLLLGTGTDTQYF. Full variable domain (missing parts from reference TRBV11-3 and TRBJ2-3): EAGVVQSPRYKIIEKKQPVAFWCNPISGHNTLYWYLQNLGQGPELLIRYENEEAVDDSQLPKDRFSAERLKGVDSTLKIQPAELGDSAVYLCASRLLLGTGTDTQYFGPGTRLTVL.

The CDR3 is CASSMGGFSKNIQYF. This sequence joins TRBV27 and TRBJ2-4; TCRdb calls TRBD1, which cannot be checked without DNA. The length of the CDR3 is 15 residues. Germline V gene sequence: CDR1 MNHEY, CDR2 SMNVEV (reference sequence).

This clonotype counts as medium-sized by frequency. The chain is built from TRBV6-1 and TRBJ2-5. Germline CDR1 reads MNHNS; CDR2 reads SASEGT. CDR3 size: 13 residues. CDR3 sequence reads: CASSDAPQETQYF.

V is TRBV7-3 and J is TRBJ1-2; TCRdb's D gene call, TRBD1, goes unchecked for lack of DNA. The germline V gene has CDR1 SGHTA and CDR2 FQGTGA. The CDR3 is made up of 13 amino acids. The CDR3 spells CASSFGTNGGYTF.

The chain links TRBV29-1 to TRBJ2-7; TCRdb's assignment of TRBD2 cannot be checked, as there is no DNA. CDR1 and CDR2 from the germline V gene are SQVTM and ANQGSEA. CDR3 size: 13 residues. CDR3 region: CSVESPDSYEQYF.

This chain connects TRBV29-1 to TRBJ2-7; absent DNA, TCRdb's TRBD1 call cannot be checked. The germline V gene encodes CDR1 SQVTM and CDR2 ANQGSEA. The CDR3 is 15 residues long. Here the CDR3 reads CSVVGLTGDVYEQYF.

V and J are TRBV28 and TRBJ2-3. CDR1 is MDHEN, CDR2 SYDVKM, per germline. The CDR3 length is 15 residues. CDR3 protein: CASSLMYESTDTQYF.

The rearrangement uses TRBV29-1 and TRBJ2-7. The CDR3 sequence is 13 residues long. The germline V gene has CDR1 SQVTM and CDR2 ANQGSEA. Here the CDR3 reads CSVATIHTYEQYF.

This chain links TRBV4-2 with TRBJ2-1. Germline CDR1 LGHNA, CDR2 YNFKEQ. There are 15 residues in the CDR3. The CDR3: CASSQDRWGQNEQFF.